The clone carrying this T cell receptor beta chain was observed a few times. This sample is part of a study of PD-1 blockade in classical Hodgkin lymphoma. At the level of the study: Nivolumab was given intravenously to patients at 3 mg/kg every 2 weeks.

Assay: immunoSEQ multiplex PCR; the TCRdb copy retains only in-frame clones and omits some. The sample holds around 26,000 clones; around 70% are singletons and the top ten take about 3.6%. Germline V gene sequence: CDR1 MNHEY, CDR2 SMNVEV (reference sequence). The CDR3 is 15 residues long. Trimming cost V 3 bases and J 2 bases, with 14 bases left between them. Every single patient, without exception, relapsed after autologous stem cell transplantation, and brentuximab vedotin exposure varied. V gene TRBV27 combines with J gene TRBJ2-7; D is possibly TRBD1 (6 bases). This sequence originates from a human donor with classical Hodgkin lymphoma. Specimen: peripheral blood mononuclear cells (PBMCs), collected at baseline. The CDR3 region is CASSFGWDTAYEQYF. The CDR3 DNA follows: TGTGCCAGCAGTTTCGGGTGGGACACAGCCTACGAGCAGTACTTC.